This paragraph covers one TCR beta chain sequence. The antigen it binds to is not known. Base qualities are not at hand, and no much larger clone is one base apart. The data are from a study of blood T cell repertoires in COVID-19 (dated by TCRdb to the early 2020s). Context from the whole study: Samples from collaborators originated in the United States, Italy and Spain and spanned both the acute and convalescent phases of COVID-19. Where available, HLA class I and class II types were obtained from metadata supplied by the sample provider rather than from assay-based typing. The prospective study material was composed of cDNA or gDNA derived from T cells, B-cell-depleted T cells, or PBMCs. Subjects who had been exposed to COVID-19, were actively infected with it, or had recovered from it provided the deeply sampled blood TCRbeta repertoires that made up the dataset. The repertoires were released in a freely available public database intended as a resource for research on the immune response to SARS-CoV-2. The samples were drawn from two sources: the first 160 participants of the ongoing ImmuneRACE study, and fewer than 1,500 subjects contributed by 6 global collaborators. A de-identified subject ID, COVID-19 status, age in years and sex were almost always included in the sample metadata. Overall study outcomes, separate from this receptor: The quantity of clinical and demographic metadata differed by source and by participant and was supplied without curation.

The CDR3 measures 13 amino acids from cysteine to phenylalanine. Here the CDR3 DNA is all that survives: 39 bases in frame from base 1. Unmatched junction bases come to 8, with V trimmed by 5 bases and J by 9 bases. The CDR1 and CDR2 encoded by the germline V gene (reference sequence) are LNHDA and SQIVND. One collaborating source in Seattle enrolled patients during active infection and followed them longitudinally through the course of disease. Whole blood was collected in K2EDTA tubes by collaborating institutions according to the institutions' own protocols. For TCRbeta analysis, collaborator samples were shipped as frozen whole blood, as isolated PBMCs, or as DNA extracted from either sample type. TCRbeta CDR3 regions were amplified from genomic DNA using the immunoSEQ Assay, a bias-controlled multiplex PCR. The authors' analysis ran thus. Nucleated cell counts per sample were estimated from amplification of reference gene primers within the assay. To quantify the absolute abundance of each unique TCRbeta CDR3 rearrangement, sequence reads were collapsed and filtered. Productive Simpson clonality was computed per sample as the square root of Simpson's diversity index over productive rearrangements. Drawn from immuneACCESS, this table holds only the in-frame rearrangements with V and J called that TCRdb kept. Clones are partly lost; checked studies trace under half to an unresolved V gene and leave the rest unexplained. V, J and clone size were drawn from that table, and D and trimming were deduced from the DNA. The sample includes 250,000 to 350,000 clones, with about four fifths observed a single time. Roughly 1.5% of the sample rests with the top ten.

This chain joins TRBV19 to TRBJ2-5; TRBD2 aligns with 8 central bases. Sequencing was done on a sample of peripheral blood. The receptor's source is a human donor with COVID-19, enrolled during active disease. The donor label of this sample is uncertain. The CDR3 protein is CASSAPGLGAQYF. The base sequence is TGTGCCAGTAGTGCTCCGGGACTAGGGGCCCAGTACTTC.